This T cell receptor (beta chain) appears in the sequencing data of a study of T cells after yellow fever vaccination. Background on the study: With SMART-Seq v4 Ultra Low Input, the fractions containing low cell numbers were prepared.

This clonotype was recorded many times. The target antigen is unknown. Conversion of TCR transcripts into cDNA relied on 5'RACE template switching, which added a universal primer site and UMIs. TCRdb re-derived calls from the 5' RACE reads in MiXCR, one entry per CDR3 protein. The sample has around 250,000 distinct CDR3 sequences, 6.9% seen once; the top ten hold approximately 0.84%. There are 15 residues in the CDR3. The ends were cut back, 5 bases at V and 4 bases at J, with 12 bases in the middle. Whole-study results and caveats: The study re-detected most primary-vaccination clones after the booster (roughly 96% CD4, roughly 91% CD8). Secondary responses were weaker yet peaked faster, day 5 versus 15.

The V gene is TRBV12-3 or TRBV12-4, the J gene TRBJ2-6, with D maybe TRBD1 (5 bases). The sequence derives from a man aged 25-45 years who received the YFV17D yellow fever vaccine. Sequenced here: CD4+ T cells sorted from PBMCs, sampled 15 days after the yellow fever booster vaccination. CDR3 in DNA: TGTGCCAGCAGTCCCTGGACACCAGGGGCCAACGTCCTGACTTTC. This sequence encodes CASSPWTPGANVLTF.